These T cell receptor beta chains were read from a single sample in a study of yellow fever vaccine responses in identical twins. In TCRdb, the RT-PCR reads were re-called with MiXCR into one record per CDR3 protein. The table includes roughly 18,000 distinct CDR3 sequences, approximately 63% detected once. Sequencing used T cells from blood (PBMCs), unsorted or a sorted subset (not recorded which), obtained before or after yellow fever vaccination (not recorded which). These receptors all come from a woman under 30 who received the yellow fever vaccine. The conserved cysteine and the conserved F or W are not part of the CDR3 here. Fields, in order: V gene, J gene, CDR3 protein.

TRBV29-1	TRBJ2-2	SVRKGPSGELF
TRBV15	TRBJ1-5	ATSSWDREGQPQH
TRBV2	TRBJ1-6	ASNRFATDNSPLH
TRBV12-3/TRBV12-4	TRBJ2-1	ASSPWRERGLHNEQF
TRBV19	TRBJ2-1	ASSFVAGDNEQF
TRBV18	TRBJ2-1	ASSPIENEQF
TRBV20-1	TRBJ2-7	SARDQWVGLDYEQY
TRBV18	TRBJ2-3	ASSPTTSGISDTQY
TRBV11-2	TRBJ2-5	ASSPGDGTETQY
TRBV5-1	TRBJ2-1	ASSPDSYNEQF
TRBV11-3	TRBJ1-1	ASSQGVSGAF
TRBV27	TRBJ2-3	ASSTSDRVTTDTQY
TRBV19	TRBJ1-1	ASSINPSSLYTEAF
TRBV21-1	TRBJ2-1	ASNRGVQANEQF
TRBV19	TRBJ1-1	ASSIVGATEAF
TRBV7-2	TRBJ2-7	ASSFAAATYEQY